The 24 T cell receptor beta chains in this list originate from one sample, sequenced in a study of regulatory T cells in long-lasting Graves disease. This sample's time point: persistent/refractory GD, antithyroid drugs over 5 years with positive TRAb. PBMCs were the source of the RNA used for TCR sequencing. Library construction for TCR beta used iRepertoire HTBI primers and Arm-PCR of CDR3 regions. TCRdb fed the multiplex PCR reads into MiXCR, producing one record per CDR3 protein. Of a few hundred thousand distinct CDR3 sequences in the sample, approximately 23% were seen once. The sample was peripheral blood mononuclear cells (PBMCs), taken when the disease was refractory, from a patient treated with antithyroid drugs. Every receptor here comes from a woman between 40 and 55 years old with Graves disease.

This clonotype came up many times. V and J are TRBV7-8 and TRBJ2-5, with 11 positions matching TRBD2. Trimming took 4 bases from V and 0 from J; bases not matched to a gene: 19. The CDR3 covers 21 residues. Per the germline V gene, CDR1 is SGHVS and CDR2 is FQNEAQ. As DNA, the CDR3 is TGTGCCAGCAGCTCTGGGCGGGGCGGTAGCGGGAGGGCCAGGTACCAAGAGACCCAGTACTTC. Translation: CASSSGRGGSGRARYQETQYF.

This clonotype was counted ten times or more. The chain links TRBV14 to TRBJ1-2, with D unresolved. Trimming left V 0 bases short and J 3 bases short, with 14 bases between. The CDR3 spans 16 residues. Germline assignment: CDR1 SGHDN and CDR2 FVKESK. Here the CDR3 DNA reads TGTGCCAGCAGCCAAGATCATAGGGTCCCTTACTATGGCTACACCTTC. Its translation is CASSQDHRVPYYGYTF.

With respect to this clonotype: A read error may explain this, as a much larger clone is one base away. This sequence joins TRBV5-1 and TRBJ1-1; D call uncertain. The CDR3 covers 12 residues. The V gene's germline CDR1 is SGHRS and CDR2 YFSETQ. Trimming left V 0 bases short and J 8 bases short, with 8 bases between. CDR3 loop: CASSLAEAEAFF. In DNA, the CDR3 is TGCGCCAGCAGCTTGGCCGAGGCCGAAGCTTTCTTT.

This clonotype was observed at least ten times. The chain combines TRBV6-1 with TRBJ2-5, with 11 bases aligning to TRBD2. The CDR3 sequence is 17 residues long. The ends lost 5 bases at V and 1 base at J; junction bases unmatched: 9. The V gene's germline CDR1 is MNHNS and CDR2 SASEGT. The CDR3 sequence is CASSTGSSGRFQETQYF. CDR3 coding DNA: TGTGCCAGCAGTACGGGGTCTAGCGGGAGGTTCCAAGAGACCCAGTACTTC.

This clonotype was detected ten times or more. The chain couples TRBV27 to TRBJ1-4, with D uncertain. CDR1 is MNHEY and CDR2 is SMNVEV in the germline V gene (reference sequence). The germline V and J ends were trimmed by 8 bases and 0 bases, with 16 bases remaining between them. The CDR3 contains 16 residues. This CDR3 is CASLNREEATNEKLFF. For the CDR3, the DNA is TGTGCCAGCCTCAACCGCGAAGAGGCAACTAATGAAAAACTGTTTTTT.

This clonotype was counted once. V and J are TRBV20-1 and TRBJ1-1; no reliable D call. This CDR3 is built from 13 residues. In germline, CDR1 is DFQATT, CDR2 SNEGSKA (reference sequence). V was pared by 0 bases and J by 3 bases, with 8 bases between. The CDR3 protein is CSARDWRYTEAFF. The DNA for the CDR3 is TGCAGTGCTAGAGACTGGAGGTACACTGAAGCTTTCTTT.

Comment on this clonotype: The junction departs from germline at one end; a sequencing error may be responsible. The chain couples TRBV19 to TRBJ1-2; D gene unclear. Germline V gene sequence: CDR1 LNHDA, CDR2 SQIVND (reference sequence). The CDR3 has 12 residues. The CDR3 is CAGSMSNYGYTF. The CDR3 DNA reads TGTGCCGGTAGTATGAGCAACTATGGCTACACCTTC.

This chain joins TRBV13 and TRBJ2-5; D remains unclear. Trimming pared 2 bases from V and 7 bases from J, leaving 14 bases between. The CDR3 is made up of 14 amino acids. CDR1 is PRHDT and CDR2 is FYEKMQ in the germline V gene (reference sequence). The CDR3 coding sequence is TGTGCCAGCAGCTTATCGCCAGGAGAAGGGACCCAGTACTTC. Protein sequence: CASSLSPGEGTQYF. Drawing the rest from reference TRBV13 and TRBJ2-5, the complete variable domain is AAGVIQSPRHLIKEKRETATLKCYPIPRHDTVYWYQQGPGQDPQFLISFYEKMQSDKGSIPDRFSAQQFSDYHSELNMSSLELGDSALYFCASSLSPGEGTQYFGPGTRLLVL.

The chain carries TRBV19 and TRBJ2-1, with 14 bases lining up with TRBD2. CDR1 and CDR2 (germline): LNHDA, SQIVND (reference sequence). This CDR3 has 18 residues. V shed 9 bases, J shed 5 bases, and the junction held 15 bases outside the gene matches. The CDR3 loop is CARSRGTSGSTNNNEQFF. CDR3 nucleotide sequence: TGTGCCAGGAGCAGAGGGACTAGCGGGAGCACTAACAACAATGAGCAGTTCTTC.

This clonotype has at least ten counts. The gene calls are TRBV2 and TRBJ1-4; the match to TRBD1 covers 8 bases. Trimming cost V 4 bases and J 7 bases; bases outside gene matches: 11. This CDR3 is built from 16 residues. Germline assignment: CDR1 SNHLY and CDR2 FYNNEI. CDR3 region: CASSGQGAENGEKLFF. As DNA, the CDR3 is TGTGCCAGCAGTGGGCAGGGGGCAGAGAATGGTGAAAAACTGTTTTTT. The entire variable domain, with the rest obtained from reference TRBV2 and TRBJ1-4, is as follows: EPEVTQTPSHQVTQMGQEVILRCVPISNHLYFYWYRQILGQKVEFLVSFYNNEISEKSEIFDDQFSVERPDGSNFTLKIRSTKLEDSAMYFCASSGQGAENGEKLFFGSGTQLSVL.

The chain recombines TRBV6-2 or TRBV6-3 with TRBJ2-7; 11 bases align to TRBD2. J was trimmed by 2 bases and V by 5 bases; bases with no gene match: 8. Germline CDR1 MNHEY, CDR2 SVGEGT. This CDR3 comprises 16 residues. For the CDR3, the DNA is TGTGCCAGCAGTCCCCTTCTAGCGGGAGGCCCCTACGAGCAGTACTTC. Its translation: CASSPLLAGGPYEQYF.

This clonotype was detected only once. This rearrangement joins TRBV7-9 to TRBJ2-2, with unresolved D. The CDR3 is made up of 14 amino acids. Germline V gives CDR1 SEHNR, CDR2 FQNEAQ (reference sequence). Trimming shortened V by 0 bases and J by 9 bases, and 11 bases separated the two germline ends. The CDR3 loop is CASSLASWSRELFF. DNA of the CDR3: TGTGCCAGCAGCTTAGCATCATGGTCCCGGGAGCTGTTTTTT.

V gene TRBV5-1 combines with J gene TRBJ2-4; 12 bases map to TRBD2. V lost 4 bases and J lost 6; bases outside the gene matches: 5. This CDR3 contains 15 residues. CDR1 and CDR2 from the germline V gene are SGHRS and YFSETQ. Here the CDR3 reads CASSLLAGGGNIQYF. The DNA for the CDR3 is TGCGCCAGCAGCCTCCTAGCGGGAGGGGGAAACATTCAGTACTTC.

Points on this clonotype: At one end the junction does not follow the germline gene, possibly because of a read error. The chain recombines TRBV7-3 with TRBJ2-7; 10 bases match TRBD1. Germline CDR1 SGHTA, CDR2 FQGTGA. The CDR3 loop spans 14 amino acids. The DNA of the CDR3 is TGTACCAGCAGCCCTCGGGACAGGGGCTACGAGCAGTACTTC. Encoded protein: CTSSPRDRGYEQYF.

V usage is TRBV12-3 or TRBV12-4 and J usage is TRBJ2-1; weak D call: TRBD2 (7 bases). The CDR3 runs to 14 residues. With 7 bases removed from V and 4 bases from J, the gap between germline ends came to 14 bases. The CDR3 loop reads CASNRGAPYNEQFF. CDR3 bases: TGTGCCAGCAACCGGGGGGCCCCGTACAATGAGCAGTTCTTC.

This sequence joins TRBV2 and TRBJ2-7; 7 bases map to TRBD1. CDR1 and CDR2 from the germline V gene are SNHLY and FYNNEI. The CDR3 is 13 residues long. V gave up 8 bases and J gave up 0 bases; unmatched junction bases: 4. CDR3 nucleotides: TGTGCCAGCGGTGGGACAGACTCCTACGAGCAGTACTTC. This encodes CASGGTDSYEQYF.

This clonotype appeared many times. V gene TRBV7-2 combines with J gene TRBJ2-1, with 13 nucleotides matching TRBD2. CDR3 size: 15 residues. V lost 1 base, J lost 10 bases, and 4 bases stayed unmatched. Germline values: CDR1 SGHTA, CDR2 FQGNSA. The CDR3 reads CASSLGGLAGVEQFF. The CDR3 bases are TGTGCCAGCAGCTTAGGAGGACTAGCGGGAGTCGAGCAGTTCTTC.

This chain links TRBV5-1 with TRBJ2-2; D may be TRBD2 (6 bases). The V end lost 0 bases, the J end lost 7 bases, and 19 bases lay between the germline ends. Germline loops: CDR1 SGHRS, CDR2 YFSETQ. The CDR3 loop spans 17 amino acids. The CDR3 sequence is CASSLAPGPRGNGELFF. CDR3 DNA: TGCGCCAGCAGCTTGGCCCCGGGACCCCGGGGGAACGGGGAGCTGTTTTTT.

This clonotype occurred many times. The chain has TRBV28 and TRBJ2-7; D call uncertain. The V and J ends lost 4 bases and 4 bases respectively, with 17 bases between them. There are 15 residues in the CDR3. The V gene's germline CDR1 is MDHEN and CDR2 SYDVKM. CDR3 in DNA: TGTGCCAGCAGTTCCAGAGACCACCTGGGATACGAGCAGTACTTC. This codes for CASSSRDHLGYEQYF.

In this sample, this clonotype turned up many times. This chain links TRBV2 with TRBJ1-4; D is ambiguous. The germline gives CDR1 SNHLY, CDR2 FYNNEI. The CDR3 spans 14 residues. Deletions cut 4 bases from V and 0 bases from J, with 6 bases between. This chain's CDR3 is CASSVLPTNEKLFF. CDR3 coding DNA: TGTGCCAGCAGTGTACTTCCAACTAATGAAAAACTGTTTTTT. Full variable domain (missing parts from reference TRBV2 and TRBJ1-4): EPEVTQTPSHQVTQMGQEVILRCVPISNHLYFYWYRQILGQKVEFLVSFYNNEISEKSEIFDDQFSVERPDGSNFTLKIRSTKLEDSAMYFCASSVLPTNEKLFFGSGTQLSVL.

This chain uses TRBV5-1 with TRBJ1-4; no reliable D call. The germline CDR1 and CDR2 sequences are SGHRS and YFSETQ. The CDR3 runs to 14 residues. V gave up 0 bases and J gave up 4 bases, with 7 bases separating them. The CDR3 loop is CASSLGSNNEKLFF. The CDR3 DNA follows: TGCGCCAGCAGCTTGGGGAGTAATAATGAAAAACTGTTTTTT.

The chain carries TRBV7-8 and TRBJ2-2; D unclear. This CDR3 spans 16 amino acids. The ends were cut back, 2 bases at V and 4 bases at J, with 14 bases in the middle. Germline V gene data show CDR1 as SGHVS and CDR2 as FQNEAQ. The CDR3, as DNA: TGTGCCAGCAGCTTAAGCGCGATTTCGGTCACCGGGGAGCTGTTTTTT. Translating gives CASSLSAISVTGELFF.

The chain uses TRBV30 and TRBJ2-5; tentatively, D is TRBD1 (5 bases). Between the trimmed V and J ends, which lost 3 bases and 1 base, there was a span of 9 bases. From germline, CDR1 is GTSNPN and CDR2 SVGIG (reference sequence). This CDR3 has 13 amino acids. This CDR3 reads CAWRGAAQETQYF. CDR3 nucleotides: TGTGCCTGGAGAGGGGCGGCCCAAGAGACCCAGTACTTC. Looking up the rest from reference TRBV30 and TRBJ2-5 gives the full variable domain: SQTIHQWPATLVQPVGSPLSLECTVEGTSNPNLYWYRQAAGRGLQLLFYSVGIGQISSEVPQNLSASRPQDRQFILSSKKLLLSDSGFYLCAWRGAAQETQYFGPGTRLLVL.

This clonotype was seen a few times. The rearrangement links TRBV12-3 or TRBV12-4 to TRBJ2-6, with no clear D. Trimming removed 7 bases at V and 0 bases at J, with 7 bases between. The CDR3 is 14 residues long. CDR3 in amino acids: CASTWDSGANVLTF. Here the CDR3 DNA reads TGTGCCAGCACCTGGGACTCTGGGGCCAACGTCCTGACTTTC.